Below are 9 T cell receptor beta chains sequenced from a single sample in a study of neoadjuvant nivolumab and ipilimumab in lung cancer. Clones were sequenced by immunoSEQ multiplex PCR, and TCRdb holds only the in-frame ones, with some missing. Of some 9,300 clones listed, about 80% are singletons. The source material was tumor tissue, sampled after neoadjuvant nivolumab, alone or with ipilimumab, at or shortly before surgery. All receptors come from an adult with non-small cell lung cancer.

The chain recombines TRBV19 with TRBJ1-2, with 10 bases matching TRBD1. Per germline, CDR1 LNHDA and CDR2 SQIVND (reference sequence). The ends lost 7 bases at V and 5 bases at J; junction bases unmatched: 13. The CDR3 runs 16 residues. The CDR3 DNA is TGTGCCAGTATTCCGACCGGGACAGGGGACGGATATGGCTACACCTTC. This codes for CASIPTGTGDGYGYTF.

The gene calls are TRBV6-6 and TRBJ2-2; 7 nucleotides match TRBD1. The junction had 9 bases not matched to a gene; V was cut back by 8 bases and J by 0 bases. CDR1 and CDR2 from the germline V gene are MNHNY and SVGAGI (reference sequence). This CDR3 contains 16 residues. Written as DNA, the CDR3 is TGTGCCAGCGCGTTGCCGGGACAGACGAACACCGGGGAGCTGTTTTTT. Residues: CASALPGQTNTGELFF.

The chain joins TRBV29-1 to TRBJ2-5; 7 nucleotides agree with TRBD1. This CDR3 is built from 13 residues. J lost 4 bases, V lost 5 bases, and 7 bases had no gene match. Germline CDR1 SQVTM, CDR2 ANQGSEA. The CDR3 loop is CSVTGTVGETQYF. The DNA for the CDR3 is TGCAGCGTTACCGGGACAGTAGGAGAGACCCAGTACTTC. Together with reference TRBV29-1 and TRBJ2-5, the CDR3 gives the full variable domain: SAVISQKPSRDICQRGTSLTIQCQVDSQVTMMFWYRQQPGQSLTLIATANQGSEATYESGFVIDKFPISRPNLTFSTLTVSNMSPEDSSIYLCSVTGTVGETQYFGPGTRLLVL.

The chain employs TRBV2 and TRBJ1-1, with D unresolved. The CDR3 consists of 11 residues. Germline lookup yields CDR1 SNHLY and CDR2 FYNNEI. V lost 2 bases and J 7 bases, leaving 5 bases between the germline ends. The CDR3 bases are TGTGCCAGCAGTGAATGGGGTGAAGCTTTCTTT. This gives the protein CASSEWGEAFF.

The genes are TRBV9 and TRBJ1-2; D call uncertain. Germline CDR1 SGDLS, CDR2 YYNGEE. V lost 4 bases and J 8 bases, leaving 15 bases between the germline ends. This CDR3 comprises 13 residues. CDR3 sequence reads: CASSSISEEGYTF. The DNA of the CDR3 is TGTGCCAGCAGCTCGATTTCTGAGGAAGGCTACACCTTC.

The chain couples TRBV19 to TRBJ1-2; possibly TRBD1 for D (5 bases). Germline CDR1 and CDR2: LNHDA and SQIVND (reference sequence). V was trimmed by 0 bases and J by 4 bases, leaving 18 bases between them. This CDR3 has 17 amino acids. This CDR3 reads CASSIDQATGLGYGYTF. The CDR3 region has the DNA TGTGCCAGTAGTATAGATCAGGCAACAGGCCTGGGCTATGGCTACACCTTC.

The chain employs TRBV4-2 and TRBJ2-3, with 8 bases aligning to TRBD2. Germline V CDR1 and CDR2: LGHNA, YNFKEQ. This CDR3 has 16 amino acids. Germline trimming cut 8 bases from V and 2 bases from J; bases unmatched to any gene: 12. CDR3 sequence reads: CASSEGYSGTTDTQYF. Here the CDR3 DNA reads TGTGCCAGCTCCGAAGGGTATAGCGGGACCACAGATACGCAGTATTTT.

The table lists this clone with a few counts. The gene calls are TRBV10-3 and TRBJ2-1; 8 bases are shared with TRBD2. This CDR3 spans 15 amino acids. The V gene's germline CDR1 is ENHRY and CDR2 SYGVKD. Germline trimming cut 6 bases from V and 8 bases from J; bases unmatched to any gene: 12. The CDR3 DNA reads TGTGCCATCAGGGAAGCGGGAGTACCTTTAGATGAGCAGTTCTTC. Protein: CAIREAGVPLDEQFF.

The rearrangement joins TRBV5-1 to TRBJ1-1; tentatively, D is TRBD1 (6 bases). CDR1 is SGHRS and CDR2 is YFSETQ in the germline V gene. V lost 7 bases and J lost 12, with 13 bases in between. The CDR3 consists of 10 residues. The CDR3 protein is CASGDRTPFF. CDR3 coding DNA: TGCGCCAGCGGTGACAGGACTCCTTTCTTT. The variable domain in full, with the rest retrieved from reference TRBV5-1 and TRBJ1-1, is KAGVTQTPRYLIKTRGQQVTLSCSPISGHRSVSWYQQTPGQGLQFLFEYFSETQRNKGNFPGRFSGRQFSNSRSEMNVSTLELGDSALYLCASGDRTPFFGQGTRLTVV.